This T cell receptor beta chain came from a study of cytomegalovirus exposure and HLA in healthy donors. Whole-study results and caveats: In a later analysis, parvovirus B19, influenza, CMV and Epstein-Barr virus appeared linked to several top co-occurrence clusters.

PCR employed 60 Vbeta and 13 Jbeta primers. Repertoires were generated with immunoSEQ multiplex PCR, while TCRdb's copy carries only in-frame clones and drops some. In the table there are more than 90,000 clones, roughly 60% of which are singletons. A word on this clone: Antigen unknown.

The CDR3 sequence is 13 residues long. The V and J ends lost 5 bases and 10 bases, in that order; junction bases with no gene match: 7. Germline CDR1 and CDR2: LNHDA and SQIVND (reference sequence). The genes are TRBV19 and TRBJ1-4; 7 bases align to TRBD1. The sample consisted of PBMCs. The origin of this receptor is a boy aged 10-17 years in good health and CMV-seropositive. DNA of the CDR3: TGTGCCAGTAGTCCGAGTCAGGGGGGAAAACTGTTTTTT. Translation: CASSPSQGGKLFF.